This section outlines one T cell receptor (beta chain) sequence together with its context. The sample holds other DNA sequences that translate to the same CDR3. Selected positively for CCR7 and CD45RO-negative, naive CD8 cells excluded terminally differentiated effector memory CD45RA+ cells. The data were taken from a study of shared clonotypes between healthy human individuals. Study-level background: The plates for each donor numbered three CD4 naive, three CD4 memory, two CD8 naive and one CD8 memory.

Assay: immunoSEQ multiplex PCR; the TCRdb copy retains only in-frame clones and omits some. The repertoire includes some 2.1 million clones, about 94% of them detected once, and roughly 1.7% sits in the top ten. Per germline, CDR1 SGHVS and CDR2 FQNEAQ. After removal of 1 base from V and 0 bases from J, the junction contained 2 bases not matched to a gene. CDR3 length: 15 amino acids. The TCR comes from a man aged 18-30 years in good health. Some clones in this sample may be carry-over from other donors' samples. The J gene is TRBJ1-1, the V gene TRBV7-8; 7 bases map to TRBD1. The sequencing input was naive CD8+ T cells from PBMCs. The CDR3 loop reads CASSLGQGLNTEAFF. Here the CDR3 DNA reads TGTGCCAGCAGCTTAGGACAGGGATTGAACACTGAAGCTTTCTTT.